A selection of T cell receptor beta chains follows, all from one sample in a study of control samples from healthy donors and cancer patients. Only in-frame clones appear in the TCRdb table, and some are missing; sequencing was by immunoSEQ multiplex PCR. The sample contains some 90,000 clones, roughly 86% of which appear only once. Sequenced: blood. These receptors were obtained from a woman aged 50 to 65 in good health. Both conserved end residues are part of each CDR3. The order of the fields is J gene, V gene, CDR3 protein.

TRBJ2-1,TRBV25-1,CASSEPTPGSGDEQFF
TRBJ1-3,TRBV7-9,CASSLTTSGNTIYF
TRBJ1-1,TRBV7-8,CASRRQGANTEAFF
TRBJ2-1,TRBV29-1,CSVVRRNSYNEQFF
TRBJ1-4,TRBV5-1,CASSLLATNEKLFF
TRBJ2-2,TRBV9,CASSFRGPTGELFF
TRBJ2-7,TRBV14,CASSHYNKDYEQYF
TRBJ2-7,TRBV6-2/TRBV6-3,CASSYSRASGRIGEQYF
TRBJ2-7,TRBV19,CASSITGQGSEQYF
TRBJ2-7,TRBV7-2,CASRPETGSPYEQYF
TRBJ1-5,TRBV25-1,CASSVDYSNQPQHF
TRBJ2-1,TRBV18,CASSGQGRDEQFF
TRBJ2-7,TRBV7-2,CASSPPYEQYF
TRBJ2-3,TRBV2,CASSVVGDLTWDTQYF
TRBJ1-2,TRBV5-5,CASSLAEANYGYTF
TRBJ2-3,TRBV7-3,CASSVQTGYSTDTQYF
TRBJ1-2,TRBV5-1,CASSYETGTGTRGYTF
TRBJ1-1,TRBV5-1,CASSSEGPTNTEAFF
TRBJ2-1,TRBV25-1,CASSEYLSIAGEGEQFF
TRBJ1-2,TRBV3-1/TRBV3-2,CASSQDKNRVRTF
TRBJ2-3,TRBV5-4,CASSFGGPRSTDTQYF
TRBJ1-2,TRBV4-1,CASSQDLMEGSGGYTF
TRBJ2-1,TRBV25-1,CASSAPGLAGGFDEQFF
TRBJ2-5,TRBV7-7,CASSYGGRMGETQYF
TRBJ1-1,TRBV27,CASSHLQGAITEAFF
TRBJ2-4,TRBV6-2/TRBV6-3,CASSYSMRRVKNIQYF
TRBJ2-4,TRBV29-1,CSVEPRDRINIQYF
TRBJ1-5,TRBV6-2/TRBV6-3,CASSYAAGGFPQHF
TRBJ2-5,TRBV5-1,CASSAGRRDQETQYF
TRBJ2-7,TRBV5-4,CASSWGREQCF
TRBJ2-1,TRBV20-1,CSAKSYNEQFF
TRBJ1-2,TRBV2,CASSGSGYGYTF
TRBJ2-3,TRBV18,CASSVQGFGTDTQYF
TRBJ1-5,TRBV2,CASSANPYQPQHF
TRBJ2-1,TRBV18,CASSPTSGGNLNEQFF
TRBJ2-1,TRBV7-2,CASSLGGGPLRGEQFF
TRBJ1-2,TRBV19,CASTLGSGYGYTF
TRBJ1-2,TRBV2,CASSQTVSSGYTF
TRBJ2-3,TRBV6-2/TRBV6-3,CASSYNLGSYSTDTQYF
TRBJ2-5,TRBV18,CASSPQETQYF
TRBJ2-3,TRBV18,CASSPSARTDTQYF
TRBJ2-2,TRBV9,CASSAGRSQGNTGELFF
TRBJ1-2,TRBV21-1,CASSRGRGYTF
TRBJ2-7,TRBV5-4,CASSLWRVERGYEQYF
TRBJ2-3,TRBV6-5,CASGIQGRTDTQYF